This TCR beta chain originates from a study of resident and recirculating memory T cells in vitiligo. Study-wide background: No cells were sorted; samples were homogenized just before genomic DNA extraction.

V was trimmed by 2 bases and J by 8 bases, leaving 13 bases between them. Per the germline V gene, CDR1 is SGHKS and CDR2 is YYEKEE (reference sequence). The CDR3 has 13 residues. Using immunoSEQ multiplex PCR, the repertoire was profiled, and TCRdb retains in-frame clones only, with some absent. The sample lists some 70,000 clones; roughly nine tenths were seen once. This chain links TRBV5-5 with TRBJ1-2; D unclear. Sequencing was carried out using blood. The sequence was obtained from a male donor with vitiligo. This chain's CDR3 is CASSFMPGEGYTF. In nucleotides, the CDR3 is TGTGCCAGCAGCTTCATGCCAGGCGAGGGCTACACCTTC. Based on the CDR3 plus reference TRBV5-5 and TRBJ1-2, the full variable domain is DAGVTQSPTHLIKTRGQQVTLRCSPISGHKSVSWYQQVLGQGPQFIFQYYEKEERGRGNFPDRFSARQFPNYSSELNVNALLLGDSALYLCASSFMPGEGYTFGSGTRLTVV.